The 17 T cell receptor beta chains presented below share a single source sample, sequenced in a study of long-term antiretroviral therapy in people with HIV. Researchers report immunoSEQ v3.0 was run at survey level. Profiling relied on immunoSEQ multiplex PCR, and the TCRdb table lists in-frame clones only, not all of them. The table includes 27,000 or so clones, approximately 87% detected once. Sequencing was performed on unsorted PBMCs, taken 4.7 to 5 years after starting antiretroviral therapy. The receptor source for this set is a man aged 35-49 years with HIV.

J is TRBJ2-1 and V is TRBV27; D not certain. This CDR3 has 12 residues. Germline CDR1 and CDR2: MNHEY and SMNVEV (reference sequence). V was pared by 4 bases and J by 11 bases, with 12 bases between. The CDR3 DNA sequence: TGTGCCAGCAGTTCCCTCGCCTGGAAGCAGTTCTTC. Residues: CASSSLAWKQFF.

The chain links TRBV5-5 to TRBJ2-6; D gene unclear. CDR1 and CDR2 (germline): SGHKS, YYEKEE (reference sequence). V was pared by 4 bases and J by 4 bases, with 6 bases between. This CDR3 comprises 13 residues. The CDR3: CASSVTGANVLTF. In DNA form, the CDR3 reads TGTGCCAGCAGCGTGACGGGGGCCAACGTCCTGACTTTC.

The V call is TRBV18, the J call TRBJ1-2; tentative D call: TRBD1 (5 bases). The CDR3 runs to 14 residues. Trimming took 2 bases from V and 7 from J, leaving 14 bases between them. Germline V gene lookup returns CDR1 KGHSH and CDR2 LQKENI. The CDR3 loop reads CASSPGVDRGGYTF. The CDR3 DNA is TGTGCCAGCTCACCAGGTGTTGACAGAGGTGGCTACACCTTC.

Only one count was recorded for this clone. The gene calls are TRBV11-2 and TRBJ2-7; TRBD2 agrees at 9 bases. Germline CDR1 and CDR2: SGHAT and FQNNGV. The CDR3 is 17 amino acids. J was trimmed by 3 bases and V by 5 bases; bases with no gene match: 14. This CDR3 is CASSPGTSPKGGYEQYF. The CDR3 DNA follows: TGTGCCAGCAGCCCCGGGACTAGCCCTAAAGGGGGCTACGAGCAGTACTTC.

The rearrangement joins TRBV11-3 to TRBJ2-7; TRBD1 matches 8 bases. The CDR3 is 11 residues long. Germline V CDR1 and CDR2: SGHNT, YENEEA. The trim removed 5 bases at V and 6 bases at J, leaving 0 bases unmatched. CDR3 in DNA: TGTGCCAGCAGCCAGGGGGCCGAGCAGTACTTC. This gives the protein CASSQGAEQYF.

This chain links TRBV30 with TRBJ2-6; no reliable D call. CDR3 length: 15 residues. Germline loops: CDR1 GTSNPN, CDR2 SVGIG (reference sequence). Deletions cut 6 bases from V and 1 base from J, with 13 bases between. CDR3: CACTPAASGANVLTF. The CDR3 DNA reads as TGTGCCTGTACTCCCGCGGCATCTGGGGCCAACGTCCTGACTTTC.

In this sample, this clone is large (0.1 to 1%). The CDR3 loop is CASSLSWTDYEAFF. For the CDR3, the DNA is TGTGCCAGCAGTTTATCCTGGACGGACTATGAAGCTTTCTTT. The chain combines TRBV27 with TRBJ1-1; no clear D gene. Trimming took 0 bases from V and 7 from J, leaving 12 bases between them. CDR1 is MNHEY and CDR2 is SMNVEV in the germline V gene (reference sequence). This CDR3 has 14 amino acids.

The chain combines TRBV7-9 with TRBJ1-4, with 7 bases identical to TRBD1. Per germline, CDR1 SEHNR and CDR2 FQNEAQ (reference sequence). CDR3 size: 13 residues. V was clipped by 7 bases and J by 8 bases; unmatched bases: 7. In nucleotides, the CDR3 is TGTGCCAGCAACGCCCGGACAGGCGAAAAACTGTTTTTT. This sequence encodes CASNARTGEKLFF.

The chain recombines TRBV7-2 with TRBJ2-5; 10 bases line up with TRBD1. Germline-derived CDR1 and CDR2 are SGHTA and FQGNSA. CDR3 length: 16 residues. With 5 bases clipped from V and 1 base from J, the junction kept 7 bases outside the gene matches. CDR3 in DNA: TGTGCCAGCAGCCTTTCCGGGACAGGGGTCCAAGAGACCCAGTACTTC. Translation: CASSLSGTGVQETQYF.

The chain has TRBV5-5 and TRBJ2-5; possibly TRBD1 for D (6 bases). Germline lookup yields CDR1 SGHKS and CDR2 YYEKEE (reference sequence). This CDR3 has 14 residues. V gave up 4 bases and J gave up 5 bases, with 15 bases separating them. CDR3 region: CASSLQTGWETQYF. The CDR3 region has the DNA TGTGCCAGCAGCCTTCAGACAGGTTGGGAGACCCAGTACTTC.

The chain carries TRBV6-5 and TRBJ2-2, with D perhaps TRBD1 (5 bases). Germline CDR1 is MNHEY and CDR2 is SVGAGI. Trimming stripped 6 bases from V and 1 base from J, with 9 bases between. The CDR3 length is 14 residues. CDR3: CASRVTVNTGELFF. In nucleotides, the CDR3 is TGTGCCAGCAGGGTGACAGTGAACACCGGGGAGCTGTTTTTT.

This chain connects TRBV27 to TRBJ2-2; D is unresolved. Trimming removed 6 bases at V and 8 bases at J, with 13 bases between. The CDR3 contains 13 residues. Germline V gene sequence: CDR1 MNHEY, CDR2 SMNVEV (reference sequence). The CDR3 nucleotides are TGTGCCAGCAGGGTCGGGCCTCGTGGGGAGCTGTTTTTT. Protein sequence: CASRVGPRGELFF.

The chain has TRBV5-8 and TRBJ1-5, with 7 bases that match TRBD1. The CDR3 length is 15 residues. The germline gives CDR1 SGHTS, CDR2 YDEGEE. V dropped 8 bases and J dropped 5; count of bases not matched to a gene: 13. CDR3 in DNA: TGTGCCAGTGTTACCGGGACAGTCATCGATCAGCCCCAGCATTTT. It yields the protein CASVTGTVIDQPQHF. The variable domain in full, with the rest retrieved from reference TRBV5-8 and TRBJ1-5, is EAGVTQSPTHLIKTRGQQATLRCSPISGHTSVYWYQQALGLGLQFLLWYDEGEERNRGNFPPRFSGRQFPNYSSELNVNALELEDSALYLCASVTGTVIDQPQHFGDGTRLSIL.

V is TRBV18 and J is TRBJ1-2, with 8 positions matching TRBD1. The CDR3 length is 15 residues. The germline CDR1 and CDR2 sequences are KGHSH and LQKENI. V trimming: 3 bases; J trimming: 4 bases; junction bases outside the gene matches: 7. The CDR3 reads CASSPPTGVVYGYTF. CDR3 DNA: TGTGCCAGCTCACCGCCGACAGGGGTGGTCTATGGCTACACCTTC.

The chain combines TRBV5-1 with TRBJ2-3; TRBD2 matches 8 bases. This CDR3 spans 15 amino acids. Trimming removed 0 bases from V and 4 bases from J; junction bases left unmatched: 4. Looked up from germline, CDR1 is SGHRS and CDR2 is YFSETQ. Here the CDR3 DNA reads TGCGCCAGCAGCTTGGCACTAGCGGATTCAGATACGCAGTATTTT. Encoded protein: CASSLALADSDTQYF. Variable domain in full (rest from reference TRBV5-1 and TRBJ2-3): KAGVTQTPRYLIKTRGQQVTLSCSPISGHRSVSWYQQTPGQGLQFLFEYFSETQRNKGNFPGRFSGRQFSNSRSEMNVSTLELGDSALYLCASSLALADSDTQYFGPGTRLTVL.

The chain links TRBV5-1 to TRBJ2-5; the D is unclear. The V end lost 4 bases, the J end lost 1 base, and 11 bases lay between the germline ends. The CDR3 covers 14 residues. Germline assignment: CDR1 SGHRS and CDR2 YFSETQ. The chain's CDR3 is CASSLQTPQETQYF. CDR3 DNA sequence: TGCGCCAGCAGCCTACAGACACCCCAAGAGACCCAGTACTTC.

This chain links TRBV5-1 with TRBJ2-2; TRBD2 matches at 13 bases. This CDR3 comprises 18 residues. Trimming took 3 bases from V and 1 from J; bases not matched to a gene: 6. Germline loops: CDR1 SGHRS, CDR2 YFSETQ. CDR3 amino acids: CASSSWTSGGQNTGELFF. In nucleotides, the CDR3 is TGCGCCAGCAGCTCCTGGACTAGCGGGGGCCAGAACACCGGGGAGCTGTTTTTT.